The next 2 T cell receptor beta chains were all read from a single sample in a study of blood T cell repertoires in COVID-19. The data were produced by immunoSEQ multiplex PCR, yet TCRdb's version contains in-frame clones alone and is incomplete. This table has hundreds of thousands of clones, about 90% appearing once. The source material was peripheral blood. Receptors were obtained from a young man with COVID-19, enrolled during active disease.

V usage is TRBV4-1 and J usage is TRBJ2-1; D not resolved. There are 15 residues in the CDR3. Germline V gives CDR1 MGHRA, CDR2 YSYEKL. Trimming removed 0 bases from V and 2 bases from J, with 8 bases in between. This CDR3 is CASSQDLIAYNEQFF. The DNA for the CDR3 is TGCGCCAGCAGCCAAGATTTGATAGCCTACAATGAGCAGTTCTTC.

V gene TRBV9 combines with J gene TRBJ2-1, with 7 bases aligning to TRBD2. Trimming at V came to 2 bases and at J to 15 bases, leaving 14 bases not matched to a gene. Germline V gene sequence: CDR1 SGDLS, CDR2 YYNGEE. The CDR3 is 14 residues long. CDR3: CASSVSTVGGWLFF. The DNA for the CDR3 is TGTGCCAGCAGCGTTTCCACAGTGGGGGGGTGGCTGTTCTTC.